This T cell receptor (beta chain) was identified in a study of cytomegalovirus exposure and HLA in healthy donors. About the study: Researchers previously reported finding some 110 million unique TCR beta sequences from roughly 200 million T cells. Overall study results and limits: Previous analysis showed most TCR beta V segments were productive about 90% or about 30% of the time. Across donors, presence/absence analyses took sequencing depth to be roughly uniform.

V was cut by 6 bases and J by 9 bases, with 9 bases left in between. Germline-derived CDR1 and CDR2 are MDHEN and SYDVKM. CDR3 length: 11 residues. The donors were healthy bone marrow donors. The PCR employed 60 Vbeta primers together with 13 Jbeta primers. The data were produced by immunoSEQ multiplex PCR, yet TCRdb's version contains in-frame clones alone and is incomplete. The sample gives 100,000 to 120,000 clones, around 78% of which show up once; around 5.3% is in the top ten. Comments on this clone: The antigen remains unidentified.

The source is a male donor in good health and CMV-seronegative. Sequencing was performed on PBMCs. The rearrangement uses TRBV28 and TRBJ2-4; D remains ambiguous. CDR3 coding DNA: TGTGCCAGCAGCCTCAACGGCATTCAGTACTTC. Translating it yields CASSLNGIQYF. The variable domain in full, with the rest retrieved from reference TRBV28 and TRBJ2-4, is DVKVTQSSRYLVKRTGEKVFLECVQDMDHENMFWYRQDPGLGLRLIYFSYDVKMKEKGDIPEGYSVSREKKERFSLILESASTNQTSMYLCASSLNGIQYFGAGTRLSVL.